Presented here are 25 T cell receptor beta chains from one specimen sequenced in a study of response to subunit inactivated influenza vaccine. One entry per CDR3 protein results from TCRdb running MiXCR on the RT-PCR reads. This table has fewer than 650,000 distinct CDR3 sequences, 13% appearing once. The input for sequencing was PBMCs from blood, taken around seven weeks after vaccination. These receptors were obtained from a man in his fifties or sixties who received an inactivated influenza vaccine.

This clonotype appeared many times. The CDR3 sequence: CASSLRSGPYNEQFF. The DNA of the CDR3 is TGTGCCAGCAGTTTACGGTCAGGGCCCTACAATGAGCAGTTCTTC. The rearrangement uses TRBV6-5 and TRBJ2-1, with TRBD1 as a possible D gene (5 bases). Germline-derived CDR1 and CDR2 are MNHEY and SVGAGI. V lost 4 bases to trimming and J lost 2 bases, with 12 bases between them. CDR3 size: 15 residues.

The chain couples TRBV19 to TRBJ1-2; 9 bases map to TRBD1. The CDR3 is 15 amino acids. CDR1 and CDR2 (germline): LNHDA, SQIVND (reference sequence). The V gene end was trimmed by 9 bases and the J gene end by 2 bases; junction bases not matched to a gene: 10. The CDR3 DNA follows: TGTGCCAGCGCGACAAGACAGGGGGAGAACTATGGCTACACCTTC. Amino acids: CASATRQGENYGYTF.

In this sample, this clonotype turned up a few times. V is TRBV18 and J is TRBJ2-1; D is undetermined. The CDR3 sequence is 12 residues long. Trimming left V 6 bases short and J 5 bases short, with 8 bases between. Per the germline V gene, CDR1 is KGHSH and CDR2 is LQKENI. CDR3 sequence: CASSRTNNEQFF. The DNA of the CDR3 is TGTGCCAGCTCCCGAACCAACAATGAGCAGTTCTTC.

This sequence joins TRBV5-1 and TRBJ2-3; D perhaps matches TRBD2 (5 bases). The CDR3 has 17 amino acids. Per the germline V gene, CDR1 is SGHRS and CDR2 is YFSETQ. V was shortened by 5 bases and J by 0 bases, with 19 bases between the two germline ends. DNA for the CDR3: TGCGCCAGCAGGGTAGCGACCCATGGGTCCAGCACAGATACGCAGTATTTT. Protein product: CASRVATHGSSTDTQYF.

This clonotype occurred a few times. V gene TRBV6-2 or TRBV6-3 combines with J gene TRBJ2-7; D is uncertain. Germline loops: CDR1 MNHEY, CDR2 SVGEGT. There are 13 residues in the CDR3. Trimming took 0 bases from V and 3 from J, leaving 6 bases between them. CDR3 coding DNA: TGTGCCAGCAGTTACTCTCCATTCTACGAGCAGTACTTC. This translates into CASSYSPFYEQYF.

This clonotype was detected only a few times. This chain uses TRBV7-2 with TRBJ1-3, with 7 bases aligning to TRBD1. Germline CDR1 reads SGHTA; CDR2 reads FQGNSA. The CDR3 consists of 17 residues. Trimming took 3 bases from V and 0 from J; bases not matched to a gene: 8. The DNA of the CDR3 is TGTGCCAGCAGCTTTTCCGGGACAGCAAGCTCTGGAAACACCATATATTTT. Translation gives CASSFSGTASSGNTIYF.

This clonotype was seen at least ten times. The genes are TRBV6-5 and TRBJ2-6; no clear D gene. Germline V CDR1 and CDR2: MNHEY, SVGAGI. The CDR3 totals 13 residues. The V end was cut by 2 bases, the J end by 3 bases, with 2 bases between. CDR3 amino acids: CASSYVGANVLTF. CDR3 DNA sequence: TGTGCCAGCAGTTACGTTGGGGCCAACGTCCTGACTTTC.

This clonotype was seen only a few times. The V call is TRBV7-3, the J call TRBJ1-1; a possible D gene is TRBD1 (5 bases). V was trimmed by 5 bases and J by 5 bases, leaving 15 bases between them. This CDR3 spans 14 amino acids. Per germline, CDR1 SGHTA and CDR2 FQGTGA. The CDR3 protein is CASSEGPFGTEAFF. The CDR3 bases are TGTGCCAGCAGCGAGGGACCTTTTGGGACTGAAGCTTTCTTT.

In this sample, this clonotype turned up a few times. The chain is built from TRBV15 and TRBJ2-1; 8 bases are a match to TRBD2. The germline CDR1 and CDR2 sequences are LNHNV and YYDKDF (reference sequence). Trimming took 2 bases from V and 4 from J; bases not matched to a gene: 7. The CDR3 extends over 16 amino acids. The CDR3 DNA is TGTGCCACCAGCAGACTCACTAGCGGAAAGTACAATGAGCAGTTCTTC. Amino acids: CATSRLTSGKYNEQFF.

This clonotype was counted a few times. The chain joins TRBV7-9 to TRBJ1-5, with D unresolved. The V gene's germline CDR1 is SEHNR and CDR2 FQNEAQ (reference sequence). The CDR3 is 15 amino acids. Trimming took 3 bases from V and 4 from J, leaving 13 bases between them. The DNA for the CDR3 is TGTGCCAGCAGCTTTTCCGGACTCCTAAATCAGCCCCAGCATTTT. This encodes CASSFSGLLNQPQHF.

The CDR3 region is CASSPTGTGIGETQYF. As DNA, the CDR3 is TGCGCCAGCAGCCCAACCGGGACAGGGATCGGGGAGACCCAGTACTTC. This chain connects TRBV4-1 to TRBJ2-5, with 9 bases matching TRBD1. This CDR3 has 16 residues. With V trimmed by 4 bases and J by 5 bases, 11 bases remained unmatched. Per germline, CDR1 MGHRA and CDR2 YSYEKL.

This clonotype was observed many times. The chain recombines TRBV12-3 or TRBV12-4 with TRBJ1-1; D not certain. V was pared by 2 bases and J by 7 bases, with 8 bases between. This CDR3 has 12 amino acids. The CDR3, as DNA: TGTGCCAGCAGTTTAATAGGCTTTGAAGCTTTCTTT. This sequence encodes CASSLIGFEAFF.

This clonotype was counted once. The rearrangement uses TRBV10-3 and TRBJ2-1; maybe TRBD1 (5 bases). This CDR3 comprises 15 residues. Germline V gives CDR1 ENHRY, CDR2 SYGVKD. Trimming shortened V by 0 bases and J by 7 bases, and 13 bases separated the two germline ends. Here the CDR3 reads CAISESVGVGNEQFF. The CDR3 DNA follows: TGTGCCATCAGTGAGTCGGTAGGGGTAGGTAATGAGCAGTTCTTC.

This clonotype was seen ten or more times. V is TRBV29-1 and J is TRBJ2-7; the D gene is possibly TRBD2 (6 bases). Looked up from germline, CDR1 is SQVTM and CDR2 is ANQGSEA. This CDR3 is built from 13 residues. Trimming left V 5 bases short and J 1 base short, with 12 bases between. The CDR3 nucleotides read TGCAGCGTTTCTGCGGGATGGTCCTACGAGCAGTACTTC. Amino acids: CSVSAGWSYEQYF.

The rearrangement uses TRBV2 and TRBJ1-1; D unclear. V was cut by 6 bases and J by 1 base, with 15 bases left in between. The CDR3 is made up of 15 amino acids. Germline V gene sequence: CDR1 SNHLY, CDR2 FYNNEI. CDR3 bases: TGTGCCAGCAGCGTGATGGAGGGAGGGAACACTGAAGCTTTCTTT. Translated, it gives CASSVMEGGNTEAFF.

This clonotype was picked up a small number of times. The rearrangement joins TRBV5-6 to TRBJ2-7, with a weak D call TRBD1 (6 bases). V lost 3 bases to trimming and J lost 7 bases, with 20 bases between them. The V gene's germline CDR1 is SGHDT and CDR2 YYEEEE. This CDR3 contains 15 residues. The CDR3 nucleotides are TGTGCCAGCAGCTCCTCGGGACATCTGCGGTATGAGCAGTACTTC. It specifies CASSSSGHLRYEQYF.

This clonotype has a handful of counts. The V gene is TRBV4-1, the J gene TRBJ1-2; D not resolved. This CDR3 is 16 amino acids long. Germline CDR1 MGHRA, CDR2 YSYEKL. The ends were cut back, 0 bases at V and 1 base at J, with 12 bases in the middle. CDR3: CASSQDRREFNYGYTF. CDR3 bases: TGCGCCAGCAGCCAAGATCGGAGGGAATTTAACTATGGCTACACCTTC.

This chain connects TRBV14 to TRBJ2-5; D is perhaps TRBD2 (6 bases). Germline V lookup: CDR1 SGHDN, CDR2 FVKESK. V lost 5 bases and J lost 0, with 22 bases in between. CDR3 length equals 18 residues. The CDR3 here is CASSKSRFAGPYQETQYF. For the CDR3, the DNA is TGTGCCAGCAGCAAAAGTCGGTTTGCGGGGCCATACCAAGAGACCCAGTACTTC.

This clonotype occurred a few times. V gene TRBV5-1 combines with J gene TRBJ2-7, with a possible D match to TRBD2 (6 bases). The V gene lost 4 bases and the J gene lost 0 bases, with 14 bases spanning the gap. Germline loops: CDR1 SGHRS, CDR2 YFSETQ. The length of the CDR3 is 15 residues. DNA for the CDR3: TGCGCCAGCAGCCTGGAGGGCAACCCCTCCTACGAGCAGTACTTC. This gives the protein CASSLEGNPSYEQYF.

V usage is TRBV7-3 and J usage is TRBJ2-3; D might be TRBD2 (5 bases). Germline assignment: CDR1 SGHTA and CDR2 FQGTGA. The CDR3 sequence is 16 residues long. The V and J ends lost 5 bases and 0 bases respectively, with 15 bases between them. DNA for the CDR3: TGTGCCAGCAGCCTACTCGGTAGCGCTAGCACAGATACGCAGTATTTT. This encodes CASSLLGSASTDTQYF.

Many counts were recorded for this clonotype. The CDR3 nucleotides are TGTGCCAGCAGCCAAAACCCGGGACAGGCCGTCATTCAGTACTTC. Protein: CASSQNPGQAVIQYF. The chain carries TRBV28 and TRBJ2-4; 8 nucleotides align to TRBD1. Germline V gene sequence: CDR1 MDHEN, CDR2 SYDVKM. With 6 bases clipped from V and 9 bases from J, the junction kept 13 bases outside the gene matches. This CDR3 has 15 amino acids.

This clonotype was detected only a few times. The rearrangement links TRBV7-9 to TRBJ1-2; TRBD1 aligns across 9 bases. The J segment lost 2 bases and the V segment lost 7 bases, leaving 5 bases of the junction unmatched. This CDR3 has 14 amino acids. The germline V gene encodes CDR1 SEHNR and CDR2 FQNEAQ (reference sequence). The CDR3 DNA is TGTGCCAGCACCAGGACAGGGGAAAACTATGGCTACACCTTC. Its translation is CASTRTGENYGYTF.

CDR3 sequence reads: CAISDGGSLHEQFF. In DNA, the CDR3 is TGTGCCATCAGTGATGGAGGGAGTCTCCATGAGCAGTTCTTC. This chain connects TRBV10-3 to TRBJ2-1; D is perhaps TRBD2 (6 bases). CDR1 and CDR2 from the germline V gene are ENHRY and SYGVKD. V was cut by 3 bases and J by 8 bases, with 14 bases left in between. This CDR3 spans 14 amino acids.

A few counts support this clonotype. At one end, the junction sequence differs from germline, possibly due to a read error. The rearrangement links TRBV10-3 to TRBJ2-7; TRBD2 agrees at 8 bases. The CDR3 length is 14 residues. The germline V gene has CDR1 ENHRY and CDR2 SYGVKD. The CDR3 region has the DNA TGTGCCATCAGTGAGCTTTTAGCGGGATACGGGCAGTACTTC. This sequence encodes CAISELLAGYGQYF.

The V call is TRBV29-1, the J call TRBJ2-5; D unclear. The V gene lost 6 bases and the J gene lost 4 bases, with 18 bases spanning the gap. Germline values: CDR1 SQVTM, CDR2 ANQGSEA. This CDR3 has 14 residues. This CDR3 is CSVVGLGLVETQYF. The CDR3 DNA reads TGCAGCGTGGTAGGGCTGGGGTTAGTAGAGACCCAGTACTTC.